One and the same sample provided the 26 T cell receptor beta chains below, sequenced in a study of neurological immune-mediated disorders. TCRdb passed the 5' RACE reads through MiXCR, listing each CDR3 protein once. The data contain tens of thousands of distinct CDR3 sequences, less than 5.5% of them singletons. The sequenced material came from PBMCs. All receptors derive from a man between 18 and 35 years old with multiple sclerosis.

This clonotype came up many times. The chain uses TRBV5-6 and TRBJ1-1, with unresolved D. There are 13 residues in the CDR3. Germline CDR1 SGHDT, CDR2 YYEEEE. V lost 0 bases and J lost 6, with 9 bases in between. The CDR3 region is CASSLVAGPEAFF. The CDR3 nucleotides read TGTGCCAGCAGCTTGGTGGCCGGGCCTGAAGCTTTCTTT.

This clonotype was recorded many times. V and J are TRBV7-3 and TRBJ2-2, with TRBD2 identical over 11 bases. Trimming at V came to 5 bases and at J to 3 bases, leaving 8 bases not matched to a gene. Germline assignment: CDR1 SGHTA and CDR2 FQGTGA. This CDR3 contains 17 residues. This CDR3 reads CASSRAGTSGYTGELFF. CDR3 bases: TGTGCCAGCAGCCGAGCCGGGACTAGCGGATACACCGGGGAGCTGTTTTTT.

This clonotype appeared a few times. This chain links TRBV6-6 with TRBJ2-1; weak D call: TRBD2 (5 bases). There are 13 residues in the CDR3. Trimming took 2 bases from V and 4 from J, leaving 6 bases between them. Looked up from germline, CDR1 is MNHNY and CDR2 is SVGAGI (reference sequence). The CDR3 DNA reads TGTGCCAGCAGTTACACGGGGTACAATGAGCAGTTCTTC. This encodes CASSYTGYNEQFF.

There are many counts of this clonotype. The chain employs TRBV29-1 and TRBJ2-1; perhaps TRBD2 as D (5 bases). Per the germline V gene, CDR1 is SQVTM and CDR2 is ANQGSEA. Trimming took off 0 bases at V and 0 bases at J, with 12 bases between the two ends. This CDR3 is 16 amino acids long. In DNA, the CDR3 is TGCAGCGTTGAAGATGGTCGAGCGGACTCCTACAATGAGCAGTTCTTC. Translating it yields CSVEDGRADSYNEQFF.

A word on this clonotype: In this CDR3 the conserved last residue, phenylalanine or tryptophan, is missing, so a read error is likely. The chain has TRBV7-3 and TRBJ2-3; D is unclear. This CDR3 contains 16 residues. V was shortened by 5 bases and J by 8 bases, with 23 bases between the two germline ends. Germline V gives CDR1 SGHTA, CDR2 FQGTGA. The CDR3 coding sequence is TGTGCCAGCAGCCCAGCTCCGGACCTCACCGACGGTACGCAGTATAAT. Protein sequence: CASSPAPDLTDGTQYN.

This clonotype was seen ten or more times. The chain couples TRBV7-2 to TRBJ2-3, with TRBD2 matching 7 bases. Germline-derived CDR1 and CDR2 are SGHTA and FQGNSA. J was trimmed by 1 base and V by 5 bases; bases with no gene match: 9. This CDR3 comprises 16 residues. The CDR3 spells CASSPLVGGGTDTQYF. The CDR3 nucleotides read TGTGCCAGCAGCCCCCTCGTGGGGGGGGGCACAGATACGCAGTATTTT.

In its sample, this clonotype was seen many times. The chain uses TRBV5-1 and TRBJ1-2, with D unresolved. Germline CDR1 and CDR2: SGHRS and YFSETQ. The length of the CDR3 is 13 residues. V was trimmed by 3 bases and J by 4 bases, leaving 10 bases between them. CDR3 bases: TGCGCCAGCAGCTCCGCGGGAGTCTATGGCTACACCTTC. This encodes CASSSAGVYGYTF.

With respect to this clonotype: Being one base from a much bigger clone, this may be a read error. This chain joins TRBV6-6 and TRBJ1-1; TRBD1 is a possible D gene (6 bases). The length of the CDR3 is 12 residues. Germline V gene lookup returns CDR1 MNHNY and CDR2 SVGAGI (reference sequence). Between the trimmed V and J ends, which lost 6 bases and 6 bases, there was a span of 11 bases. CDR3 in DNA: TGTGCCAGCAGGAGACAGGACCCTGAAGCTTTCTTT. This codes for CASRRQDPEAFF.

About this clonotype: This may be a read error: a much more frequent sequence differs by one nucleotide. This chain connects TRBV20-1 to TRBJ2-7, with a tentative D call TRBD1 (6 bases). V was cut by 2 bases and J by 2 bases, with 13 bases left in between. Germline V gene sequence: CDR1 DFQATT, CDR2 SNEGSKA (reference sequence). The CDR3 runs 14 residues. The CDR3 nucleotides read TGCAGTGCTAGACTGTGGGACAAGCCCTACGAGCAGTACTTC. Its protein product is CSARLWDKPYEQYF.

This clonotype was detected many times. The junction shows a germline mismatch at one end, possibly a read error. The chain is built from TRBV5-6 and TRBJ1-5; D gene uncertain. CDR3 length: 13 amino acids. Germline values: CDR1 SGHDT, CDR2 YYEEEE. Here the CDR3 reads CASSSAGNQPQNF. The CDR3 region has the DNA TGTGCCAGCAGCTCTGCCGGGAATCAGCCCCAGAATTTT.

This clonotype occurred many times. CDR3 DNA: TGTGCCAGCAGCGTGACAGGAGTAGAGACCCAGTACTTC. It encodes CASSVTGVETQYF. The chain recombines TRBV9 with TRBJ2-5; D is perhaps TRBD1 (6 bases). From germline, CDR1 is SGDLS and CDR2 YYNGEE. This CDR3 is built from 13 residues. V was shortened by 2 bases and J by 4 bases, with 9 bases between the two germline ends.

The table lists this clonotype with many counts. This sequence joins TRBV6-1 and TRBJ1-4, with 10 nucleotides matching TRBD1. This CDR3 is 14 amino acids long. Germline-derived CDR1 and CDR2 are MNHNS and SASEGT. J lost 5 bases, V lost 11 bases, and 8 bases had no gene match. CDR3 in DNA: TGTGCCTCCAGAGCGGGACAGGGGAATGAAAAACTGTTTTTT. Its protein product is CASRAGQGNEKLFF.

This clonotype was picked up many times. This chain uses TRBV29-1 with TRBJ2-1; D ambiguous. Germline loops: CDR1 SQVTM, CDR2 ANQGSEA. The V end lost 1 base, the J end lost 4 bases, and 8 bases lay between the germline ends. There are 13 residues in the CDR3. The CDR3 protein is CSVEGGTYNEQFF. The CDR3 DNA follows: TGCAGCGTTGAAGGCGGTACTTACAATGAGCAGTTCTTC.

This clonotype was seen at least ten times. The rearrangement uses TRBV20-1 and TRBJ1-4, with D maybe TRBD1 (5 bases). This CDR3 spans 15 amino acids. Germline lookup yields CDR1 DFQATT and CDR2 SNEGSKA (reference sequence). The ends were cut back, 0 bases at V and 1 base at J, with 9 bases in the middle. The CDR3 spells CSARDPRGTNEKLFF. CDR3 nucleotide sequence: TGCAGTGCTAGAGATCCGAGGGGAACTAATGAAAAACTGTTTTTT.

The table lists this clonotype with many counts. The chain joins TRBV7-2 to TRBJ1-5; D is unclear. The length of the CDR3 is 16 residues. The V end was cut by 1 base, the J end by 0 bases, with 10 bases between. Looked up from germline, CDR1 is SGHTA and CDR2 is FQGNSA. CDR3: CASSLGSSYSNQPQHF. DNA for the CDR3: TGTGCCAGCAGCTTAGGCAGTTCCTATAGCAATCAGCCCCAGCATTTT.

This clonotype was counted only a few times. V usage is TRBV29-1 and J usage is TRBJ2-2; D unresolved. In germline, CDR1 is SQVTM, CDR2 ANQGSEA. CDR3 length: 15 residues. The V end lost 6 bases, the J end lost 1 base, and 15 bases lay between the germline ends. For the CDR3, the DNA is TGCAGCGTCCTACTTATCGAGAAGAACACCGGGGAGCTGTTTTTT. It encodes CSVLLIEKNTGELFF.

This clonotype was counted ten times or more. The DNA of the CDR3 is TGCAGTGCTAGTAGCACAGTGGACAATCAGCCCCAGCATTTT. It encodes CSASSTVDNQPQHF. The V and J genes are TRBV20-1 and TRBJ1-5; D not resolved. The CDR3 contains 14 residues. V lost 3 bases and J 3 bases, leaving 12 bases between the germline ends. The germline CDR1 and CDR2 sequences are DFQATT and SNEGSKA (reference sequence).

The V call is TRBV10-1, the J call TRBJ1-1; D is uncertain. Deletions cut 3 bases from V and 12 bases from J, with 11 bases between. The CDR3 totals 11 residues. The germline gives CDR1 WNHNN, CDR2 SYGVQD (reference sequence). As DNA, the CDR3 is TGCGCCAGCAGTGATTGGCAGGAGACTTTCTTT. Its translation is CASSDWQETFF.

This clonotype appeared many times. The chain uses TRBV29-1 and TRBJ2-6; D is unresolved. The CDR3 spans 13 residues. The germline V gene encodes CDR1 SQVTM and CDR2 ANQGSEA. V lost 7 bases and J 2 bases, leaving 9 bases between the germline ends. The CDR3 DNA is TGCAGCGCCGGCCGTACTGGGGCCAACGTCCTGACTTTC. Its translation is CSAGRTGANVLTF.

Remarks on this clonotype: A much larger clone differs by one base, so this may be a read error. The chain couples TRBV18 to TRBJ2-7, with D possibly being TRBD1 (7 bases). Per germline, CDR1 KGHSH and CDR2 LQKENI. With 6 bases removed from V and 7 bases from J, the gap between germline ends came to 16 bases. The CDR3 length is 13 residues. The chain's CDR3 is CASSPAGGQEQYF. CDR3 DNA sequence: TGTGCCAGCTCCCCCGCAGGGGGGCAAGAGCAGTACTTC.

There are many counts of this clonotype. The rearrangement uses TRBV4-3 and TRBJ1-2; tentative D call: TRBD1 (6 bases). CDR1 and CDR2 (germline): LGHNA, YSLEER. The CDR3 sequence is 16 residues long. The V end was cut by 0 bases, the J end by 0 bases, with 11 bases between. CDR3 in amino acids: CASSQDFGGSNYGYTF. In DNA form, the CDR3 reads TGCGCCAGCAGCCAAGACTTTGGGGGCTCTAACTATGGCTACACCTTC.

This clonotype has a count of ten or more. The chain couples TRBV20-1 to TRBJ2-1; D unresolved. CDR1 DFQATT and CDR2 SNEGSKA come from the germline V gene (reference sequence). Trimming took off 0 bases at V and 13 bases at J, with 13 bases between the two ends. The CDR3 runs to 12 residues. CDR3 sequence reads: CSARDFTDLQFF. DNA of the CDR3: TGCAGTGCTAGAGATTTCACCGATCTCCAGTTCTTC.

This clonotype has ten or more counts. CDR3 sequence: CSARKQGADGYTF. In nucleotides, the CDR3 is TGCAGTGCTAGAAAACAGGGGGCGGATGGCTACACCTTC. V is TRBV20-1 and J is TRBJ1-2, with 9 bases identical to TRBD1. The CDR3 is made up of 13 amino acids. CDR1 and CDR2 (germline): DFQATT, SNEGSKA (reference sequence). J lost 6 bases, V lost 2 bases, and 4 bases had no gene match.

This clonotype was detected once. A single base separates this from a much larger clone, so it may be a read error. This chain joins TRBV7-9 and TRBJ2-1; 7 nucleotides match TRBD2. V gave up 5 bases and J gave up 7 bases; unmatched junction bases: 8. The CDR3 has 14 amino acids. Germline CDR1 and CDR2: SEHNR and FQNEAQ (reference sequence). Here the CDR3 reads CASSLSGYQNEQFF. In nucleotides, the CDR3 is TGTGCCAGCAGCCTTAGCGGGTACCAAAATGAGCAGTTCTTC.

This clonotype was observed at least ten times. The CDR3 is CASSPTPVGTALWEQYF. CDR3 DNA sequence: TGTGCCAGCAGCCCCACTCCAGTGGGGACTGCCCTTTGGGAGCAGTACTTC. This chain links TRBV7-6 with TRBJ2-7; D might be TRBD2 (6 bases). The V end lost 5 bases, the J end lost 7 bases, and 27 bases lay between the germline ends. Germline V CDR1 and CDR2: SGHVS, FNYEAQ. The CDR3 is made up of 17 amino acids.

This clonotype was recorded at least ten times. The chain carries TRBV12-3 or TRBV12-4 and TRBJ1-2; tentatively, D is TRBD1 (5 bases). Trimming pared 5 bases from V and 3 bases from J, leaving 10 bases between. The CDR3 is 13 amino acids. CDR3 in DNA: TGTGCCAGCAGTCCAGGGCCGTACTATGGCTACACCTTC. It codes for CASSPGPYYGYTF.